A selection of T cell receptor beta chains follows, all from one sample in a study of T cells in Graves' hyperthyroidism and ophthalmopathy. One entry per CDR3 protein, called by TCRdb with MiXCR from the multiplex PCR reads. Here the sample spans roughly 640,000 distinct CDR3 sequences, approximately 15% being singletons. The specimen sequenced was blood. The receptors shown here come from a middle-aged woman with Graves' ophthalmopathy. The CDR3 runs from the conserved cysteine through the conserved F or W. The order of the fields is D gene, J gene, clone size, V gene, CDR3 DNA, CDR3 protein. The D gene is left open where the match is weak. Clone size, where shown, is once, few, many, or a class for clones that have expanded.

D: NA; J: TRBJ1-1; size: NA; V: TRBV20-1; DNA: TGCAGTGCTAGGCTGCCAACTAGTGATACTGGAGCTTTCTTT; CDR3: CSARLPTSDTGAFF
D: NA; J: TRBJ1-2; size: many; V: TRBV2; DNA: TGTGCCAGCAGTTCGACAGGACCTAACTATGGCTACACCTTC; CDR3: CASSSTGPNYGYTF
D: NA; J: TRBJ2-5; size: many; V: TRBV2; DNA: TGTGCCAGCAGTGACGGGCGGCTCCTGGGGGAGACCCAGTACTTC; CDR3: CASSDGRLLGETQYF
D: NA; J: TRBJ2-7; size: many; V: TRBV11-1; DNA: TGTGCCAGCAGCTCTCTGGGGGCTTCGTACGAGCAGTACTTC; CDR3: CASSSLGASYEQYF
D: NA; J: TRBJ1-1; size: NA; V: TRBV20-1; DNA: TGCAGTGCTAGTATTGCAGGGGAAACCACTGAAGCTTTCTTT; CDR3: CSASIAGETTEAFF
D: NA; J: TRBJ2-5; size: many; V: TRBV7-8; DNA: TGTGCCAGCAGCTATGAGAACCAAGAGACCCAGTACTTC; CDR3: CASSYENQETQYF
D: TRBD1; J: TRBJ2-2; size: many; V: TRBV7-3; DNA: TGTGCCAGCAGCCGGGACAGGCTAACCGGGGAGCTGTTTTTT; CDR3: CASSRDRLTGELFF
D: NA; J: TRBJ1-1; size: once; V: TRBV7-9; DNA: TGTGCCAGCCCCACTGAAGCTTTCTTT; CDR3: CASPTEAFF
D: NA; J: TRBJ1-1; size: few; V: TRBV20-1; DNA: TGCAGTGCCAAGACAGGATCTATGAACACTGAAGCTTTCTTT; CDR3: CSAKTGSMNTEAFF
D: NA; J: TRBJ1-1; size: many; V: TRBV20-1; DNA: TGCAGTGCCCTGTACATGAACACTGAAGCTTTCTTT; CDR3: CSALYMNTEAFF